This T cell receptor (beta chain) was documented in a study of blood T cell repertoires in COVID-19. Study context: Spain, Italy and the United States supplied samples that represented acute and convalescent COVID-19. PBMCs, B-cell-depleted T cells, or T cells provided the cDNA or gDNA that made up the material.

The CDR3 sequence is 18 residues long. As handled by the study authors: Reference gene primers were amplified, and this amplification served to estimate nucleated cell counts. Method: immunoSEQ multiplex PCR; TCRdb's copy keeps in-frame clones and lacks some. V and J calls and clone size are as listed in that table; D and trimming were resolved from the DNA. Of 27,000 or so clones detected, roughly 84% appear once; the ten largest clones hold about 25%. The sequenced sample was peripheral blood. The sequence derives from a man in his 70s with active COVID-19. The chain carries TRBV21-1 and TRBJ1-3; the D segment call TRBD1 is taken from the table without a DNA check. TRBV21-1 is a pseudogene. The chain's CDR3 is CASSKDGTGAGSGNTIYF. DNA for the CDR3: TGTGCCAGCAGCAAAGACGGAACAGGGGCCGGCTCTGGAAACACCATATATTTT.